One sample yielded the 12 T cell receptor beta chains listed below, sequenced in a study of CD8+ T cells in alopecia areata. Following extraction, RNA underwent reverse transcription to cDNA, which served as the sequencing template. Libraries were prepared by immunoSEQ multiplex PCR; TCRdb keeps only in-frame clonotypes and omits some of them. The sample shows approximately 110,000 clones, approximately 55% of them seen only once. The treatment: oral pan-JAK inhibitor, 5-10 mg twice daily. This material consisted of CD4+ T cells sorted from blood, taken at week 24, from a patient treated with tofacitinib. Receptor source: a human donor with alopecia areata.

J is TRBJ1-1 and V is TRBV29-1; D gene unclear. Per the germline V gene, CDR1 is SQVTM and CDR2 is ANQGSEA. Trimming stripped 1 base from V and 3 bases from J, with 3 bases between. The CDR3 has 11 amino acids. CDR3 bases: TGCAGCGTTGAAGGCGACACTGAAGCTTTCTTT. As protein: CSVEGDTEAFF.

This clone was seen just once. V and J are TRBV7-3 and TRBJ2-1; 7 positions match TRBD2. CDR3 length equals 18 residues. The germline V gene has CDR1 SGHTA and CDR2 FQGTGA. V lost 5 bases, J lost 0 bases, and 13 bases stayed unmatched. The CDR3 nucleotides are TGTGCCAGCAGCCCCCGCCCCCCACGGGGGGACTCCTACAATGAGCAGTTCTTC. The encoded protein is CASSPRPPRGDSYNEQFF.

The chain recombines TRBV6-5 with TRBJ2-7; a possible D gene is TRBD2 (5 bases). Germline V gene data show CDR1 as MNHEY and CDR2 as SVGAGI. Trimming took off 6 bases at V and 2 bases at J, with 11 bases between the two ends. This CDR3 has 13 residues. CDR3 DNA sequence: TGTGCCAGCAGCGATTCCGGGACCTACGAGCAGTACTTC. Its translation: CASSDSGTYEQYF.

The CDR3 DNA sequence: TGTGCCAGCAGTTACTCCCGACCGGGACGGAACTACGAGCAGTACTTC. Translation: CASSYSRPGRNYEQYF. The rearrangement joins TRBV6-5 to TRBJ2-7; D may be TRBD1 or TRBD2 (5 bases each). The CDR3 sequence is 16 residues long. Trimming left V 0 bases short and J 3 bases short, with 15 bases between. CDR1 and CDR2 (germline): MNHEY, SVGAGI.

Here the CDR3 reads CASSAGAGNQPQHF. The DNA of the CDR3 is TGTGCCAGCAGTGCAGGGGCTGGCAATCAGCCCCAGCATTTT. This chain joins TRBV2 and TRBJ1-5, with a possible D match to TRBD1 (6 bases). Germline CDR1 SNHLY, CDR2 FYNNEI. This CDR3 has 14 residues. The V and J ends lost 4 bases and 2 bases respectively, with 9 bases between them.

The J gene is TRBJ1-3, the V gene TRBV5-4; TRBD1 agrees at 8 bases. CDR1 is SGHNT and CDR2 is YYREEE in the germline V gene (reference sequence). This CDR3 is built from 15 residues. The V segment lost 4 bases and the J segment 0 bases; nucleotides outside the gene matches: 3. CDR3 protein: CASSRQGNSGNTIYF. The CDR3, as DNA: TGTGCCAGCAGCCGACAGGGGAACTCTGGAAACACCATATATTTT.

This clone has more than one count but fewer than ten. The CDR3 sequence: CASSLGSRDWVNTEAFF. As DNA, the CDR3 is TGTGCCAGCAGCTTGGGGAGCCGTGATTGGGTGAACACTGAAGCTTTCTTT. The J gene is TRBJ1-1, the V gene TRBV5-4; D unresolved. This CDR3 is 17 amino acids long. The germline V gene encodes CDR1 SGHNT and CDR2 YYREEE (reference sequence). Trimming took 0 bases from V and 0 from J, leaving 15 bases between them.

V gene TRBV25-1 combines with J gene TRBJ2-3; 7 bases agree with TRBD2. V shed 2 bases, J shed 7 bases, and the junction held 3 bases outside the gene matches. CDR1 and CDR2 from the germline V gene are MGHDK and SYGVNS. The CDR3 extends over 13 amino acids. CDR3 protein: CASSEPGGNTQYF. CDR3 bases: TGTGCCAGCAGTGAACCCGGGGGGAATACGCAGTATTTT.

The V call is TRBV4-1, the J call TRBJ1-1; D remains ambiguous. Germline lookup yields CDR1 MGHRA and CDR2 YSYEKL. The CDR3 consists of 12 residues. Trimming removed 1 base at V and 4 bases at J, with 4 bases between. This CDR3 is CASSQGSTEAFF. The DNA for the CDR3 is TGCGCCAGCAGCCAAGGGTCCACTGAAGCTTTCTTT.

The V and J genes are TRBV7-9 and TRBJ2-1; no clear D gene. Germline CDR1 is SEHNR and CDR2 is FQNEAQ (reference sequence). Trimming pared 2 bases from V and 0 bases from J, leaving 2 bases between. The length of the CDR3 is 13 residues. The CDR3 is CASSLNSYNEQFF. The CDR3 coding sequence is TGTGCCAGCAGCTTAAACTCCTACAATGAGCAGTTCTTC.

V usage is TRBV5-1 and J usage is TRBJ1-2; 9 nucleotides agree with TRBD1. CDR3 length equals 15 residues. V lost 3 bases, J lost 5 bases, and 8 bases stayed unmatched. Germline V gives CDR1 SGHRS, CDR2 YFSETQ. The CDR3 nucleotides are TGCGCCAGCAGCTCGGGACAGGGAAGAGGATATGGCTACACCTTC. It translates to CASSSGQGRGYGYTF.

This clone has only a few counts. This sequence joins TRBV5-1 and TRBJ2-5; 7 bases match TRBD1. The germline CDR1 and CDR2 sequences are SGHRS and YFSETQ. Germline trimming cut 1 base from V and 3 bases from J; bases unmatched to any gene: 9. The CDR3 spans 16 residues. The CDR3 DNA sequence: TGCGCCAGCAGCTTGCTCCTAGGGGGCGGCGAAGAGACCCAGTACTTC. Its protein product is CASSLLLGGGEETQYF.